The present entry profiles one T cell receptor (beta chain) with its context. The CDR3 sequence is 13 residues long. Trimming took 5 bases from V and 6 from J, leaving 11 bases between them. Looked up from germline, CDR1 is SGHVS and CDR2 is FNYEAQ. The sample belongs to a study of T-cell memory formation after mild COVID-19. Constant-segment primers were used for 5'RACE, and the resulting TCR alpha and TCR beta cDNA libraries carried sample barcodes and UMIs. MiXCR, applied by TCRdb to the 5' RACE reads, yields one record per CDR3 protein. The sample contains some 600,000 distinct CDR3 sequences, 17% of which appear only once.

This receptor was taken from an adult woman who had mild COVID-19 (a few samples of this study predate the infection). Cell type and time point are not known. The chain combines TRBV7-6 with TRBJ1-5, with D possibly TRBD1 on 5 matching bases. Sample: PBMCs or a T cell subset sorted from them (not recorded which). CDR3 in amino acids: CASSQGFGQPQHF. In DNA, the CDR3 is TGTGCCAGCAGCCAGGGTTTTGGTCAGCCCCAGCATTTT. Variable domain in full (rest from reference TRBV7-6 and TRBJ1-5): GAGVSQSPRYKVTKRGQDVALRCDPISGHVSLYWYRQALGQGPEFLTYFNYEAQQDKSGLPNDRFSAERPEGSISTLTIQRTEQRDSAMYRCASSQGFGQPQHFGDGTRLSIL.